This TCR beta chain was sequenced in a study of cytomegalovirus exposure and HLA in healthy donors. General observations from the study: In vitro data verified a few CMV-associated chains as specific for CMV antigens.

This CDR3 contains 17 residues. Germline values: CDR1 SGHTA, CDR2 FQGNSA. The junction had 7 bases not matched to a gene; V was cut back by 3 bases and J by 2 bases. The protocol was immunoSEQ multiplex PCR, while the TCRdb copy is restricted to in-frame clones and leaves out a portion. The profile covers over 200,000 clones, with 80% to 90% appearing a single time and 1.5% to 2.5% taken by the ten largest. With regard to this clone: Antigen specificity is unknown.

The donors were part of the validation cohort, which consisted of roughly 110 subjects and was separate from the first cohort of several hundred subjects. The specimen was PBMCs. This rearrangement joins TRBV7-2 to TRBJ2-3, with 11 bases lining up with TRBD2. The sequence came from a woman in her late teens or twenties in good health and CMV-seropositive. The CDR3 sequence: CASSFPRLAGNTDTQYF. CDR3 bases: TGTGCCAGCAGCTTCCCGCGACTAGCGGGGAACACAGATACGCAGTATTTT.